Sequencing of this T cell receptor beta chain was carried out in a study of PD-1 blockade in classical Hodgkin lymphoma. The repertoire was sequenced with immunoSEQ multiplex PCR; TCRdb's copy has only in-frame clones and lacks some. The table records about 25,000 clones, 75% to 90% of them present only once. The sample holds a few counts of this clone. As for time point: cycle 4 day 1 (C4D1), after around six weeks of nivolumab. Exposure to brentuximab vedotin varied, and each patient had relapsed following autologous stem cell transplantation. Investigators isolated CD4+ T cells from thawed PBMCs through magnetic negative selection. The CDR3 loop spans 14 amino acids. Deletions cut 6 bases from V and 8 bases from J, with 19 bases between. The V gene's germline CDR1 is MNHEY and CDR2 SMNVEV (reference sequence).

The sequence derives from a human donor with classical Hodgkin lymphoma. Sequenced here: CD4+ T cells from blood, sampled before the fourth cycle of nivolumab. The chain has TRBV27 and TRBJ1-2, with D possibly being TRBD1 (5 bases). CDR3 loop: CASSRSGLGTGYTF. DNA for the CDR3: TGTGCCAGCAGCCGATCGGGACTGGGTACGGGCTACACCTTC.